This entry lists 16 T cell receptor beta chains sequenced from one sample in a study of blood T cells in healthy people across ages. It was with a sample-barcoded 5' primer and a J-beta primer mix that a second PCR of about 7 to 12 cycles was run. Each CDR3 protein is one row after TCRdb ran MiXCR on the 5' RACE reads. The sample consists of 700,000 to 850,000 distinct CDR3 sequences, around 36% of them appearing once. Sequenced sample: blood. The receptors were sampled from a man between 18 and 35 years old in good health.

This clonotype was seen at least ten times. The J gene is TRBJ2-3, the V gene TRBV11-1; D uncertain. V was pared by 6 bases and J by 9 bases, with 13 bases between. The germline V gene encodes CDR1 SGHAT and CDR2 FQDESV (reference sequence). CDR3 length equals 12 residues. CDR3 residues: CASRLNSSTQYF. In nucleotides, the CDR3 is TGTGCCAGCAGACTCAACAGTAGCACGCAGTATTTT.

The chain couples TRBV7-2 to TRBJ2-2; D gene uncertain. Trimming took off 3 bases at V and 2 bases at J, with 13 bases between the two ends. Per the germline V gene, CDR1 is SGHTA and CDR2 is FQGNSA. There are 16 residues in the CDR3. The CDR3 DNA follows: TGTGCCAGCAGCTTCCCTATCAGATTAAACACCGGGGAGCTGTTTTTT. Its protein is CASSFPIRLNTGELFF.

A remark on this clonotype: This may come from a read error, since a much larger clone is one base off. The gene calls are TRBV20-1 and TRBJ1-4; D remains ambiguous. CDR1 is DFQATT and CDR2 is SNEGSKA in the germline V gene (reference sequence). The CDR3 loop spans 15 amino acids. The chain's CDR3 is CSARDREGTSEKLFF. CDR3 nucleotides: TGCAGTGCTAGAGATCGCGAGGGCACTAGTGAAAAACTGTTTTTT.

This clonotype occurred many times. This chain uses TRBV2 with TRBJ2-7, with TRBD2 identical over 8 bases. Trimming at V came to 10 bases and at J to 2 bases, leaving 10 bases not matched to a gene. The length of the CDR3 is 14 residues. Germline CDR1 reads SNHLY; CDR2 reads FYNNEI. This CDR3 is CATHIAGPTYEQYF. CDR3 DNA sequence: TGTGCCACCCACATAGCGGGGCCCACCTACGAGCAGTACTTC.

This clonotype was observed a handful of times. This chain's CDR3 is CASRAGENEQYF. Written as DNA, the CDR3 is TGTGCCAGCAGGGCAGGGGAAAATGAGCAGTACTTC. V and J are TRBV28 and TRBJ2-1; D may be TRBD1 (6 bases). The J call is in doubt because the DNA end fits TRBJ2-7 better. This CDR3 has 12 amino acids. Per the germline V gene, CDR1 is MDHEN and CDR2 is SYDVKM.

The V call is TRBV20-1, the J call TRBJ1-4, with D possibly matching TRBD1 (6 bases). Between the trimmed V and J ends, which lost 6 bases and 7 bases, there was a span of 15 bases. The germline V gene has CDR1 DFQATT and CDR2 SNEGSKA (reference sequence). The CDR3 is 13 amino acids. The CDR3 bases are TGCAGTGCCCCGTCCCGAGGGGGTGAAAAACTGTTTTTT. It yields the protein CSAPSRGGEKLFF.

This clonotype was seen more than once but under ten times. The chain joins TRBV5-5 to TRBJ1-4; D unresolved. This CDR3 has 15 amino acids. Between the trimmed V and J ends, which lost 0 bases and 7 bases, there was a span of 13 bases. CDR1 and CDR2 from the germline V gene are SGHKS and YYEKEE (reference sequence). The CDR3 coding sequence is TGTGCCAGCAGCTTGGTGGCATCCCGGGGTGAAAAACTGTTTTTT. It is translated as CASSLVASRGEKLFF.

On this clonotype itself: A much bigger clone sits one base away, suggesting this may be a read error. This chain links TRBV10-3 with TRBJ2-1; 7 bases agree with TRBD1. The J call may not be correct, given that the DNA end is closer to TRBJ2-7. The CDR3 contains 14 residues. Germline assignment: CDR1 ENHRY and CDR2 SYGVKD. CDR3 sequence reads: CAISGQGQYNEQYF. The CDR3 DNA is TGTGCCATCAGTGGACAGGGACAGTACAATGAGCAGTACTTC.

Comment on this clonotype: One end of the junction varies from germline; a read error may be responsible. The rearrangement links TRBV4-2 to TRBJ2-1; possibly TRBD2 for D (7 bases). The CDR3 consists of 14 residues. The V gene's germline CDR1 is LGHNA and CDR2 YNFKEQ. The DNA for the CDR3 is TGTGCCTGCAGCCAGGGGACTACCTACAATGAGCAGTTCTTC. As protein: CACSQGTTYNEQFF.

In its sample, this clonotype was seen once. V is TRBV4-2 and J is TRBJ2-6; D remains unclear. V dropped 0 bases and J dropped 3 bases, with 6 bases sitting between them. This CDR3 is built from 15 residues. Germline V CDR1 and CDR2: LGHNA, YNFKEQ. The CDR3, as DNA: TGTGCCAGCAGCCAAGATCAGGATGGGGCCAACGTCCTGACTTTC. Translated: CASSQDQDGANVLTF.

The chain has TRBV7-9 and TRBJ1-6; tentatively, D is TRBD1 (5 bases). Germline loops: CDR1 SEHNR, CDR2 FQNEAQ (reference sequence). The CDR3 totals 17 residues. The V end lost 1 base, the J end lost 7 bases, and 17 bases lay between the germline ends. The CDR3 reads CASSLGARGLRNSPLHF. In DNA, the CDR3 is TGTGCCAGCAGCTTAGGAGCTCGGGGACTCCGGAATTCACCCCTCCACTTT.

The chain joins TRBV25-1 to TRBJ1-1; 9 bases fit TRBD1. This CDR3 has 14 residues. Trimming removed 2 bases from V and 7 bases from J; junction bases left unmatched: 5. The V gene's germline CDR1 is MGHDK and CDR2 SYGVNS. CDR3 nucleotide sequence: TGTGCCAGCAGTGAAACGGGACAGGGAGGTGAAGCTTTCTTT. Residues: CASSETGQGGEAFF.

V and J are TRBV29-1 and TRBJ2-4, with TRBD2 matching 10 bases. Looked up from germline, CDR1 is SQVTM and CDR2 is ANQGSEA. CDR3 size: 14 residues. The V gene end was trimmed by 6 bases and the J gene end by 5 bases; junction bases not matched to a gene: 7. DNA for the CDR3: TGCAGCGTCGCCACTAGCGGGATAGAAAACATTCAGTACTTC. Amino acids: CSVATSGIENIQYF.

This clonotype was counted between two and nine times. This chain links TRBV6-1 with TRBJ2-3; D perhaps matches TRBD1 (6 bases). With 4 bases removed from V and 11 bases from J, the gap between germline ends came to 13 bases. The CDR3 covers 12 residues. The germline gives CDR1 MNHNS, CDR2 SASEGT. The CDR3 loop is CASSVGGPKQYF. As DNA, the CDR3 is TGTGCCAGCAGTGTTGGGGGCCCCAAGCAGTATTTT.

This chain uses TRBV20-1 with TRBJ1-5, with D perhaps matching TRBD1 (6 bases). Trimming took off 6 bases at V and 0 bases at J, with 18 bases between the two ends. Germline CDR1 DFQATT, CDR2 SNEGSKA (reference sequence). The CDR3 extends over 16 amino acids. This CDR3 reads CSALWTENHSNQPQHF. The CDR3 DNA reads TGCAGTGCCCTCTGGACAGAGAACCATAGCAATCAGCCCCAGCATTTT.

The rearrangement uses TRBV6-2 or TRBV6-3 and TRBJ2-1; 10 bases map to TRBD2. This CDR3 is 15 amino acids long. The germline CDR1 and CDR2 sequences are MNHEY and SVGEGT. Unmatched junction bases numbered 6, after V lost 4 bases and J lost 6 bases. The CDR3 DNA is TGTGCCAGCAGTTTCGAAGCGGGAGGGCGCAATGAGCAGTTCTTC. Translated: CASSFEAGGRNEQFF.